This entry describes one TCR beta chain. These data belong to a study of blood T cell repertoires in COVID-19. For the study at large: The analysed material was cDNA or gDNA that came from T cells, B-cell-depleted T cells, or PBMCs.

This CDR3 has 16 residues. Trimming pared 2 bases from V and 0 bases from J, leaving 11 bases between. CDR1 and CDR2 (germline): MNHNY, SVGAGI (reference sequence). Some clones are missing from TCRdb's copy, which holds only in-frame ones; the method was immunoSEQ multiplex PCR. Among about 25,000 clones listed, around 90% were seen once. This sequence joins TRBV6-6 and TRBJ1-5, with D possibly matching TRBD1 (5 bases). This sequence originates from a man aged 65 to 79 in a cohort sampled during active COVID-19. Sequencing used peripheral blood. The CDR3 coding sequence is TGTGCCAGCAGTTACGGCCAGGGTTATAGCAATCAGCCCCAGCATTTT. It translates to CASSYGQGYSNQPQHF.